This T cell receptor (beta chain) was sequenced in a study of blood T cell repertoires in COVID-19. Study as a whole: COVID-19 samples from acute and convalescent phases originated in the United States, Italy and Spain.

Produced via immunoSEQ multiplex PCR; TCRdb's table is partial and in-frame only. The profile shows 140,000 to 150,000 clones, around 84% of them singletons. Participants, about 18 to 89 years old, spanned around 25 US areas. Before they entered the study, exposed participants had met a COVID-19 case within 2 weeks. Germline V lookup: CDR1 KGHSH, CDR2 LQKENI. Trimming removed 2 bases at V and 5 bases at J, with 10 bases between. The CDR3 sequence is 13 residues long. The sequenced sample consisted of PBMCs or T cells enriched from blood (not recorded which). The TCR sequence derives from a woman in her forties or fifties who had been exposed to COVID-19. The chain links TRBV18 to TRBJ2-7; maybe TRBD1 (5 bases). CDR3 sequence (DNA): TGTGCCAGCTCACCAGGCCAGGGCAACGAGCAGTACTTC. Protein sequence: CASSPGQGNEQYF.